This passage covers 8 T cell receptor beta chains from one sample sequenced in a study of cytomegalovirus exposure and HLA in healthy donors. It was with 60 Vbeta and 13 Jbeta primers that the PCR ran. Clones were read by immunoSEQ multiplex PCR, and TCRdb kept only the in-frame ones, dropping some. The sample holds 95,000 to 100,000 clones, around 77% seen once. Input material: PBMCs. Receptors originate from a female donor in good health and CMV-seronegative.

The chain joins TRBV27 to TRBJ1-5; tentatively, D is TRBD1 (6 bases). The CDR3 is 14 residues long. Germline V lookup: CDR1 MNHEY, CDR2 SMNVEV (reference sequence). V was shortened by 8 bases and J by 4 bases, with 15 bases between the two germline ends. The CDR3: CASARGPMNQPQHF. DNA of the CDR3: TGTGCCAGCGCCAGGGGACCCATGAATCAGCCCCAGCATTTT.

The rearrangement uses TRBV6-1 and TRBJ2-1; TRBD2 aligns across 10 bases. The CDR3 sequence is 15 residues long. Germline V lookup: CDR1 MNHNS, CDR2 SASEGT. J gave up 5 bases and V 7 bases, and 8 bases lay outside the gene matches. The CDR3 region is CASIILGLAHNEQFF. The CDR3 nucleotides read TGTGCCAGCATTATTCTGGGACTAGCGCACAATGAGCAGTTCTTC.

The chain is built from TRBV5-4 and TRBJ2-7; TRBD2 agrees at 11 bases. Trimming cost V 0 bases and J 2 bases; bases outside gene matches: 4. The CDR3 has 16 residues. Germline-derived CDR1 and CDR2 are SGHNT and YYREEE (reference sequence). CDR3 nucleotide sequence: TGTGCCAGCAGCTTGGATCCGACTAGCGGGGCCTACGAGCAGTACTTC. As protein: CASSLDPTSGAYEQYF. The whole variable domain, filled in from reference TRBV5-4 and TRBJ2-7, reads ETGVTQSPTHLIKTRGQQVTLRCSSQSGHNTVSWYQQALGQGPQFIFQYYREEENGRGNFPPRFSGLQFPNYSSELNVNALELDDSALYLCASSLDPTSGAYEQYFGPGTRLTVT.

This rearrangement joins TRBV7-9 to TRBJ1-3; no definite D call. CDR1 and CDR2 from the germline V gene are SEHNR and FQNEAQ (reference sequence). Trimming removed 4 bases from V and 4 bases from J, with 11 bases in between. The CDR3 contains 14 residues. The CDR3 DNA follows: TGTGCCAGCAGCTCGCCAAACGGGGGAAACACCATATATTTT. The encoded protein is CASSSPNGGNTIYF.

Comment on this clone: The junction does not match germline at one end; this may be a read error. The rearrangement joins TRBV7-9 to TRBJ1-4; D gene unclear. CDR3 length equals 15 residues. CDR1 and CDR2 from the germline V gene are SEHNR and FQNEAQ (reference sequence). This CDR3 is CSSSLGGVDHEKLFF. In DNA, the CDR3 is TGTTCCAGCAGCTTAGGAGGAGTCGACCATGAAAAACTGTTTTTT.

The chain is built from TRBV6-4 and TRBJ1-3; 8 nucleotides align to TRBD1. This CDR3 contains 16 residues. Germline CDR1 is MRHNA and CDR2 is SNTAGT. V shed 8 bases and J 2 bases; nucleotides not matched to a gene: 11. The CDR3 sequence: CASQRVWTGPGNTIYF. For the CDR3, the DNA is TGTGCCAGCCAAAGGGTATGGACAGGGCCTGGAAACACCATATATTTT.

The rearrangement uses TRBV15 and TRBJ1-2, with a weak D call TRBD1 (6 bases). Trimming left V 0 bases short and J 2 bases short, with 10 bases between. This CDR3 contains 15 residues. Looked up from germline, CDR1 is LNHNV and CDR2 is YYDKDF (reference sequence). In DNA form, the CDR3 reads TGTGCCACCAGCAGAGATCGAGGGGGAAACTATGGCTACACCTTC. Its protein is CATSRDRGGNYGYTF.

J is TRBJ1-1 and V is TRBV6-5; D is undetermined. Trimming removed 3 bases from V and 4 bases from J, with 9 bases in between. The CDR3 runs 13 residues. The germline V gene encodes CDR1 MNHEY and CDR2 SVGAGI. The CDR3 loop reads CASSYWEATEAFF. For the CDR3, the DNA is TGTGCCAGCAGTTATTGGGAGGCCACTGAAGCTTTCTTT.